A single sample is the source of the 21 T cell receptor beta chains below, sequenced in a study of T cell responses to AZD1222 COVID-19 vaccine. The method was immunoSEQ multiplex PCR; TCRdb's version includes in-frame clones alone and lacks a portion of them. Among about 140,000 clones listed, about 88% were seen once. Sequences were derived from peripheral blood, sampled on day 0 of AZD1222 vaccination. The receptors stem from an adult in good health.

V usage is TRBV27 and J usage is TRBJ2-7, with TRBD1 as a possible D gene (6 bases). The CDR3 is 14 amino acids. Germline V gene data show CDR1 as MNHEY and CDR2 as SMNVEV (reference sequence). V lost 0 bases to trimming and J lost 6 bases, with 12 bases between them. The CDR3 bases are TGTGCCAGCAGTTTATCACCCAGGGGCGCCGAGCAGTACTTC. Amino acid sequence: CASSLSPRGAEQYF.

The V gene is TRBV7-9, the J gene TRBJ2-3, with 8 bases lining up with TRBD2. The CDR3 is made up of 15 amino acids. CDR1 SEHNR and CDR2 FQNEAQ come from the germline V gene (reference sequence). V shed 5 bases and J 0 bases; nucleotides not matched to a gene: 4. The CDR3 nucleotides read TGTGCCAGCAGCACACTAGCGGATAGCACAGATACGCAGTATTTT. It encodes CASSTLADSTDTQYF.

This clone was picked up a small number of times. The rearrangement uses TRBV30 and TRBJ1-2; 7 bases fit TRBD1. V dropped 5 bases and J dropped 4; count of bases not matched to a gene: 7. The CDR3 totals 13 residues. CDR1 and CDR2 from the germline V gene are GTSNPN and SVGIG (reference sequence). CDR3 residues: CAWGRDRPYGYTF. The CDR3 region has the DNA TGTGCCTGGGGCCGGGACAGACCCTATGGCTACACCTTC.

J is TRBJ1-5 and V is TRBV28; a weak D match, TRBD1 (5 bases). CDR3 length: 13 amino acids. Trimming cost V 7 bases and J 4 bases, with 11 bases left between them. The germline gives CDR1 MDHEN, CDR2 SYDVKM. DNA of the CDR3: TGTGCCAGCACCTCGCCAGGGAATCAGCCCCAGCATTTT. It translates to CASTSPGNQPQHF.

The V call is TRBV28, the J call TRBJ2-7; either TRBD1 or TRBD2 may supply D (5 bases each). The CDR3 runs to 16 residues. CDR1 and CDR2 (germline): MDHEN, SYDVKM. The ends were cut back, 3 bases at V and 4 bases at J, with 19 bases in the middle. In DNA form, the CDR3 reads TGTGCCAGCAGTTTCCTCCTGGGACGCAAGACTTACGAGCAGTACTTC. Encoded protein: CASSFLLGRKTYEQYF.

CDR3 sequence (DNA): TGTGCCAGCAGTGAAGATTTCAGGGGGACCTATGGCTACACCTTC. As protein: CASSEDFRGTYGYTF. This chain uses TRBV6-1 with TRBJ1-2; 7 positions agree with TRBD1. CDR3 length: 15 residues. The V gene end was trimmed by 1 base and the J gene end by 4 bases; junction bases not matched to a gene: 6. Germline V gene data show CDR1 as MNHNS and CDR2 as SASEGT.

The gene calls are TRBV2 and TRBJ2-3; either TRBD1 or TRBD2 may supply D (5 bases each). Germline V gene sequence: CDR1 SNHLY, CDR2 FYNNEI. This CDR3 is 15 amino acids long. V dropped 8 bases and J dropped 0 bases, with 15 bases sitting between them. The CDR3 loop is CASLGVGRSTDTQYF. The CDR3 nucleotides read TGTGCCAGCTTGGGGGTGGGACGTAGCACAGATACGCAGTATTTT.

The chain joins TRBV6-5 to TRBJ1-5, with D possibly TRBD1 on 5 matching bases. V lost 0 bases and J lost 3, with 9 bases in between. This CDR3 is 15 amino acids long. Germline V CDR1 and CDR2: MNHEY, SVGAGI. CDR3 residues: CASSYSGRTNQPQHF. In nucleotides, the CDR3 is TGTGCCAGCAGTTACTCGGGACGGACCAATCAGCCCCAGCATTTT.

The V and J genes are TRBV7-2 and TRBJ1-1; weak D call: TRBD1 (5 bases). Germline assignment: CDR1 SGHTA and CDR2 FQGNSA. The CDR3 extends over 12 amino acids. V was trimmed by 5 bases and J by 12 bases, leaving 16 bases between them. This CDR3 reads CASSPGPPVSFF. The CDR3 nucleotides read TGTGCCAGCAGCCCGGGACCGCCGGTTTCTTTCTTT. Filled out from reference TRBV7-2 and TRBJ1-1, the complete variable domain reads GAGVSQSPSNKVTEKGKDVELRCDPISGHTALYWYRQSLGQGLEFLIYFQGNSAPDKSGLPSDRFSAERTGGSVSTLTIQRTQQEDSAVYLCASSPGPPVSFFGQGTRLTVV.

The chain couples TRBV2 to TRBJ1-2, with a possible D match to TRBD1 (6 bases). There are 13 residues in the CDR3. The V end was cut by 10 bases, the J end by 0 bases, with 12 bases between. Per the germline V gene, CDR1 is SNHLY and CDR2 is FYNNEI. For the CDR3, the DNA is TGTGCCATCAAGGGGGGGGCTAACTATGGCTACACCTTC. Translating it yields CAIKGGANYGYTF.

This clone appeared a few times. The CDR3 DNA follows: TGTGCCAGCAGCAAAGGCTGGCAACTCAGGGAGGCAGCCTACGAGCAGTACTTC. It encodes CASSKGWQLREAAYEQYF. This chain links TRBV7-2 with TRBJ2-7; a weak D match, TRBD2 (6 bases). V gave up 5 bases and J gave up 2 bases, with 25 bases separating them. The CDR3 sequence is 18 residues long. Germline V gene sequence: CDR1 SGHTA, CDR2 FQGNSA.

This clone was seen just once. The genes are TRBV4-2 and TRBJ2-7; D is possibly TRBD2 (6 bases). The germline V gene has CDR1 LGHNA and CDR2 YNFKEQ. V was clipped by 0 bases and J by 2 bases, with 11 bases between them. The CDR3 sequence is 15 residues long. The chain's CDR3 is CASSQDFGGTYEQYF. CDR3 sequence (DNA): TGTGCCAGCAGCCAAGATTTCGGGGGAACCTACGAGCAGTACTTC.

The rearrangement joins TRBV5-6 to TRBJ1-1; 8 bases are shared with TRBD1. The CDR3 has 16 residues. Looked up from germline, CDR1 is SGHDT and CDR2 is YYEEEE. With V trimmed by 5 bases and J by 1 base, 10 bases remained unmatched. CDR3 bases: TGTGCCAGCAGGGACAGGGACTATTATTCGAACACTGAAGCTTTCTTT. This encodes CASRDRDYYSNTEAFF.

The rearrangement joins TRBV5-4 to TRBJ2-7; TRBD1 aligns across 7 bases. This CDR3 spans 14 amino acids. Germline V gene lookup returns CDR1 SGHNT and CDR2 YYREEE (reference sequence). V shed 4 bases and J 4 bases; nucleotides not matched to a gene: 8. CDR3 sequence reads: CASSRDSARYEQYF. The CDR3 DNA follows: TGTGCCAGCAGCCGGGACAGCGCCCGATACGAGCAGTACTTC.

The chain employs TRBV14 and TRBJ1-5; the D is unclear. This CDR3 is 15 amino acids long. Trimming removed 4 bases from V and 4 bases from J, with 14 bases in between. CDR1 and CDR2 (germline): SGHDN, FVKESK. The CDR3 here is CASSLGPTPNQPQHF. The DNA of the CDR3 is TGTGCCAGCAGCCTGGGCCCTACCCCTAATCAGCCCCAGCATTTT.

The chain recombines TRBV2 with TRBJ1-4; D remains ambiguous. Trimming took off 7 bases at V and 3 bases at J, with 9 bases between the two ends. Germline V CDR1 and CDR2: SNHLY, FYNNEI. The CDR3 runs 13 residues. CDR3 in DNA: TGTGCCAGCAAGGGATTAGCTAATGAAAAACTGTTTTTT. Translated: CASKGLANEKLFF.

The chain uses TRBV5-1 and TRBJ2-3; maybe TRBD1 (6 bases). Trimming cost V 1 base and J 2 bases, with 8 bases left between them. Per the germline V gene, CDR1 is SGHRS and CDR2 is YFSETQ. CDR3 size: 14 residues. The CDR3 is CASSLTGYTDTQYF. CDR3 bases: TGCGCCAGCAGCTTGACAGGGTACACAGATACGCAGTATTTT.

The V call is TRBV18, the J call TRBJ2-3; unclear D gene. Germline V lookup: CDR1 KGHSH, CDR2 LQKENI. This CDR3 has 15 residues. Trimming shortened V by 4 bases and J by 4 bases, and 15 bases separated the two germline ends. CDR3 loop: CASSHTTAPSDTQYF. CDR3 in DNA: TGTGCCAGCTCACACACCACAGCCCCCTCAGATACGCAGTATTTT. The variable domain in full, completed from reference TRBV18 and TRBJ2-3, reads NAGVMQNPRHLVRRRGQEARLRCSPMKGHSHVYWYRQLPEEGLKFMVYLQKENIIDESGMPKERFSAEFPKEGPSILRIQQVVRGDSAAYFCASSHTTAPSDTQYFGPGTRLTVL.

CDR3 nucleotides: TGTGCCACCGCGGGGACAGGGGAGGCAGATACGCAGTATTTT. This translates into CATAGTGEADTQYF. This rearrangement joins TRBV15 to TRBJ2-3; 10 bases match TRBD1. V shed 8 bases and J 4 bases; nucleotides not matched to a gene: 6. The CDR3 consists of 14 residues. Germline-derived CDR1 and CDR2 are LNHNV and YYDKDF (reference sequence).

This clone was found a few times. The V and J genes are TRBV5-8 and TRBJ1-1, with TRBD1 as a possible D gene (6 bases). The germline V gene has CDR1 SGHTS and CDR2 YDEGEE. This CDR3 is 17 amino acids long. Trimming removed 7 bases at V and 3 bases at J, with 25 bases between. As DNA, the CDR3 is TGTGCCAGCGGGACCGACCGCCAGGTGGGGGCGTACACTGAAGCTTTCTTT. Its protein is CASGTDRQVGAYTEAFF. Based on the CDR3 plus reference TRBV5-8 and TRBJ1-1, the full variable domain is EAGVTQSPTHLIKTRGQQATLRCSPISGHTSVYWYQQALGLGLQFLLWYDEGEERNRGNFPPRFSGRQFPNYSSELNVNALELEDSALYLCASGTDRQVGAYTEAFFGQGTRLTVV.

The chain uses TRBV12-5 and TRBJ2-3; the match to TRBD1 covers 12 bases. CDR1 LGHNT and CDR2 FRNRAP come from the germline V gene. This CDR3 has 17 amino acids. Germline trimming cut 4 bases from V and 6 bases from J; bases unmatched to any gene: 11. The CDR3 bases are TGTGCTAGTGGTTCGGGACGCCGGGACAGGGGGCACGATACGCAGTATTTT. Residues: CASGSGRRDRGHDTQYF.